This T cell receptor (beta chain) originates from a study of prognosis after radiotherapy for stage I lung cancer. Study details: Tumor types were squamous cell carcinoma in several patients, adenocarcinoma in approximately 11. Radiotherapy: SBRT, 3 to 5 fractions, biologically effective dose at least 100 Gy. Broader study findings: Post-treatment Shannon entropy following stereotactic body radiation therapy was lower among patients who developed distant metastases.

Amplification of the TCR beta CDR3 (from genomic DNA) was done by two-round multiplex PCR. First-round PCR used primers specific to each TRBV and TRBJ gene. One entry per CDR3 protein, called by TCRdb with MiXCR from the multiplex PCR reads. The table records 11,000 to 15,000 distinct CDR3 sequences, around 40% of them present only once. This clonotype is medium-sized. Its cognate antigen is unknown. The material sequenced was PBMCs, taken before or after stereotactic body radiation therapy (not recorded which). The receptor comes from a donor over 45 with non-small cell lung cancer.

The chain's CDR3 is CASSSGMDRANIQYF. Here the CDR3 DNA reads TGTGCCAGCAGTTCCGGGATGGACAGGGCAAACATTCAGTACTTC. The rearrangement joins TRBV27 to TRBJ2-4; TRBD1 matches at 8 bases. The CDR3 runs to 15 residues. Germline V CDR1 and CDR2: MNHEY, SMNVEV (reference sequence). J gave up 6 bases and V 4 bases, and 8 bases lay outside the gene matches.